The 27 T cell receptor beta chains given below trace back to one sample, sequenced in a study of early T cells in non-severe SARS-CoV-2 infection. TCRdb processed the 5' RACE reads anew with MiXCR; each CDR3 protein has one entry. The table includes some 30,000 distinct CDR3 sequences, approximately 5% detected once. The sample taken for sequencing was whole blood. The receptor set was obtained from an adult who was a healthcare worker with PCR-confirmed SARS-CoV-2 infection or an uninfected control (not recorded which).

By sample share, this clonotype is medium-sized (0.01 to 0.1%). This chain joins TRBV7-6 and TRBJ2-5, with TRBD1 matching over 9 bases. Germline CDR1 and CDR2: SGHVS and FNYEAQ. V trimming: 5 bases; J trimming: 0 bases; junction bases outside the gene matches: 4. This CDR3 comprises 15 residues. CDR3 sequence (DNA): TGTGCCAGCAGCCCGACAGGGGGGAACCAAGAGACCCAGTACTTC. Translated: CASSPTGGNQETQYF.

This clonotype was seen many times. This chain uses TRBV20-1 with TRBJ2-5; D uncertain. V was cut by 5 bases and J by 3 bases, with 10 bases left in between. In germline, CDR1 is DFQATT, CDR2 SNEGSKA (reference sequence). The CDR3 totals 12 residues. CDR3 sequence (DNA): TGCAGTGCTGAATCTGGGGAAGAGACCCAGTACTTC. Its translation: CSAESGEETQYF.

This clonotype was detected many times. V gene TRBV3-1 combines with J gene TRBJ1-6; D possibly corresponds to TRBD1 (6 bases). With 0 bases removed from V and 9 bases from J, the gap between germline ends came to 6 bases. The CDR3 sequence is 13 residues long. In germline, CDR1 is LGHDT, CDR2 YNNKEL (reference sequence). CDR3 coding DNA: TGTGCCAGCAGCCAAGAAGGGGGTTCACCCCTCCACTTT. Translation gives CASSQEGGSPLHF.

Many counts were recorded for this clonotype. The genes are TRBV28 and TRBJ1-4; D possibly corresponds to TRBD1 (6 bases). Trimming shortened V by 6 bases and J by 8 bases, and 10 bases separated the two germline ends. This CDR3 contains 12 residues. Germline-derived CDR1 and CDR2 are MDHEN and SYDVKM. The CDR3 DNA sequence: TGTGCCAGCAGGACAGGTGGGGAAAAACTGTTTTTT. Residues: CASRTGGEKLFF.

This clonotype was counted at least ten times. This sequence joins TRBV11-1 and TRBJ1-1; 7 bases fit TRBD1. The CDR3 sequence is 13 residues long. Trimming removed 5 bases from V and 6 bases from J; junction bases left unmatched: 6. Germline-derived CDR1 and CDR2 are SGHAT and FQDESV (reference sequence). CDR3 region: CASSPRTGAEAFF. The CDR3, as DNA: TGTGCCAGCAGCCCTCGGACAGGTGCTGAAGCTTTCTTT.

This clonotype was found a few times. CDR3 bases: TGTGCCTGGAGTGTACCCGGGGGGCTGAACACTGAAGCTTTCTTT. This translates into CAWSVPGGLNTEAFF. The chain recombines TRBV30 with TRBJ1-1, with a tentative D call TRBD1 (6 bases). Trimming removed 0 bases from V and 0 bases from J, with 11 bases in between. The CDR3 runs 15 residues. Germline V lookup: CDR1 GTSNPN, CDR2 SVGIG (reference sequence).

This clonotype showed up many times. V usage is TRBV7-2 and J usage is TRBJ2-1; perhaps TRBD1 as D (5 bases). Germline V gives CDR1 SGHTA, CDR2 FQGNSA. Trimming left V 6 bases short and J 6 bases short, with 18 bases between. This CDR3 comprises 15 residues. DNA of the CDR3: TGTGCCAGCAGTCCCCGCCAGGGTGGCCCCAATGAGCAGTTCTTC. Translation gives CASSPRQGGPNEQFF.

The sample holds many counts of this clonotype. V gene TRBV29-1 combines with J gene TRBJ2-3; 7 bases are a match to TRBD2. Trimming cost V 3 bases and J 4 bases; bases outside gene matches: 4. The CDR3 is 13 residues long. Per the germline V gene, CDR1 is SQVTM and CDR2 is ANQGSEA. For the CDR3, the DNA is TGCAGCGTTGATCCTCGGGGGGCAGATACGCAGTATTTT. Translated, it gives CSVDPRGADTQYF.

This clonotype occurred a few times. This rearrangement joins TRBV7-8 to TRBJ2-7; tentatively, D is TRBD1 (5 bases). The length of the CDR3 is 13 residues. V was trimmed by 1 base and J by 3 bases, leaving 7 bases between them. Per the germline V gene, CDR1 is SGHVS and CDR2 is FQNEAQ. The CDR3 DNA is TGTGCCAGCAGCTTAGGACAGAACTACGAGCAGTACTTC. This codes for CASSLGQNYEQYF.

Many counts were recorded for this clonotype. V and J are TRBV11-2 and TRBJ2-1, with unresolved D. Deletions cut 0 bases from V and 5 bases from J, with 14 bases between. The CDR3 is 16 amino acids. Germline V gene sequence: CDR1 SGHAT, CDR2 FQNNGV. CDR3 amino acids: CASSLEGRIINNEQFF. CDR3 nucleotide sequence: TGTGCCAGCAGCTTAGAGGGTCGAATCATCAACAATGAGCAGTTCTTC.

The table lists this clonotype with many counts. The chain couples TRBV2 to TRBJ2-3, with 7 positions matching TRBD1. Germline V CDR1 and CDR2: SNHLY, FYNNEI. V shed 4 bases and J 2 bases; nucleotides not matched to a gene: 12. There are 17 residues in the CDR3. CDR3 bases: TGTGCCAGCAGTGGGCCCTCGACAGGGCGGAACACAGATACGCAGTATTTT. Its protein product is CASSGPSTGRNTDTQYF.

In its sample, this clonotype was seen many times. The J gene is TRBJ2-3, the V gene TRBV27; D is perhaps TRBD1 or TRBD2 (5 bases each). Germline assignment: CDR1 MNHEY and CDR2 SMNVEV (reference sequence). The CDR3 spans 15 residues. With 5 bases removed from V and 2 bases from J, the gap between germline ends came to 14 bases. The CDR3 is CASSPRDHFTDTQYF. The CDR3 region has the DNA TGTGCCAGCAGTCCGAGGGACCACTTCACAGATACGCAGTATTTT.

This clonotype was recorded many times. The V and J genes are TRBV6-5 and TRBJ1-2; 7 bases align to TRBD1. CDR1 MNHEY and CDR2 SVGAGI come from the germline V gene. The CDR3 length is 15 residues. V was clipped by 5 bases and J by 2 bases; unmatched bases: 8. CDR3 region: CASSHLTGINYGYTF. CDR3 in DNA: TGTGCCAGCAGTCACCTGACAGGGATAAACTATGGCTACACCTTC.

V and J are TRBV29-1 and TRBJ1-1; D remains unclear. There are 14 residues in the CDR3. Trimming took off 6 bases at V and 0 bases at J, with 14 bases between the two ends. The germline V gene has CDR1 SQVTM and CDR2 ANQGSEA. The CDR3 protein is CSVQGQKMNTEAFF. CDR3 nucleotides: TGCAGCGTACAAGGGCAGAAGATGAACACTGAAGCTTTCTTT.

This clonotype was recorded many times. The genes are TRBV19 and TRBJ1-5; 8 bases agree with TRBD1. Germline CDR1 and CDR2: LNHDA and SQIVND (reference sequence). The CDR3 spans 17 residues. V lost 1 base to trimming and J lost 11 bases; unmatched junction nucleotides: 16. The CDR3 bases are TGTGCCAGTAGTATAGTAGCCCAGGGGGCACTTTTGATGGCCCAGCATTTT. As protein: CASSIVAQGALLMAQHF.

This rearrangement joins TRBV4-1 to TRBJ1-5, with 8 positions matching TRBD1. Germline V CDR1 and CDR2: MGHRA, YSYEKL. The CDR3 is 15 residues long. V gave up 0 bases and J gave up 2 bases; unmatched junction bases: 0. The CDR3 reads CASSQETGGNQPQHF. CDR3 DNA: TGCGCCAGCAGCCAAGAGACAGGGGGCAATCAGCCCCAGCATTTT.

In this sample, this clonotype turned up many times. V and J are TRBV18 and TRBJ2-2, with D unresolved. Germline loops: CDR1 KGHSH, CDR2 LQKENI. This CDR3 has 12 amino acids. V was trimmed by 0 bases and J by 7 bases, leaving 3 bases between them. The CDR3 nucleotides read TGTGCCAGCTCACCACCCATCGGGGAGCTGTTTTTT. This translates into CASSPPIGELFF.

This clonotype occurred many times. This CDR3 reads CASSQPGLAGAPNTGELFF. CDR3 DNA: TGTGCCAGCAGCCAGCCGGGACTAGCGGGGGCCCCGAACACCGGGGAGCTGTTTTTT. This chain links TRBV7-3 with TRBJ2-2, with 14 nucleotides matching TRBD2. Germline V CDR1 and CDR2: SGHTA, FQGTGA. The length of the CDR3 is 19 residues. With 5 bases clipped from V and 0 bases from J, the junction kept 8 bases outside the gene matches.

This clonotype came up many times. The J gene is TRBJ1-1, the V gene TRBV5-1; D is ambiguous. Trimming took off 4 bases at V and 1 base at J, with 14 bases between the two ends. The CDR3 totals 15 residues. Germline CDR1 reads SGHRS; CDR2 reads YFSETQ. CDR3 amino acids: CASSSKASGNTEAFF. The DNA of the CDR3 is TGCGCCAGCAGCAGTAAGGCAAGTGGGAACACTGAAGCTTTCTTT.

This clonotype was recorded at least ten times. The rearrangement joins TRBV7-2 to TRBJ1-2; tentative D call: TRBD1 (6 bases). The CDR3 runs 14 residues. V lost 7 bases and J 2 bases, leaving 14 bases between the germline ends. Germline CDR1 reads SGHTA; CDR2 reads FQGNSA. CDR3 sequence: CASIRGGLNYGYTF. The CDR3 DNA reads as TGTGCCAGCATCAGGGGAGGGTTAAACTATGGCTACACCTTC. The whole variable domain, remainder taken from reference TRBV7-2 and TRBJ1-2, is GAGVSQSPSNKVTEKGKDVELRCDPISGHTALYWYRQSLGQGLEFLIYFQGNSAPDKSGLPSDRFSAERTGGSVSTLTIQRTQQEDSAVYLCASIRGGLNYGYTFGSGTRLTVV.

The chain links TRBV19 to TRBJ1-5; D not resolved. CDR3 length equals 13 residues. The V and J ends lost 7 bases and 0 bases respectively, with 7 bases between them. Germline V gene sequence: CDR1 LNHDA, CDR2 SQIVND (reference sequence). The CDR3 region is CASNRGSNQPQHF. The DNA for the CDR3 is TGTGCCAGTAACCGGGGTAGCAATCAGCCCCAGCATTTT.

This clonotype was found many times. V gene TRBV20-1 combines with J gene TRBJ1-1; the D gene is possibly TRBD1 (6 bases). From germline, CDR1 is DFQATT and CDR2 SNEGSKA (reference sequence). The CDR3 is 14 residues long. V lost 3 bases and J lost 5, with 16 bases in between. The CDR3, as DNA: TGCAGTGCTAGGAAGCGGGGGGCCGGGACTGAAGCTTTCTTT. Protein: CSARKRGAGTEAFF.

This clonotype has at least ten counts. The chain links TRBV9 to TRBJ2-6; 10 nucleotides line up with TRBD1. The germline V gene encodes CDR1 SGDLS and CDR2 YYNGEE. J was trimmed by 5 bases and V by 4 bases; bases with no gene match: 12. This CDR3 has 18 amino acids. CDR3 residues: CASSTPGTGEERANVLTF. The CDR3 DNA reads TGTGCCAGCAGCACCCCCGGGACAGGGGAAGAAAGGGCCAACGTCCTGACTTTC.

V usage is TRBV7-8 and J usage is TRBJ2-2; D possibly corresponds to TRBD1 (6 bases). The CDR3 spans 16 residues. The V gene's germline CDR1 is SGHVS and CDR2 FQNEAQ. The V end was cut by 6 bases, the J end by 2 bases, with 16 bases between. The CDR3 region is CASRGVAGANTGELFF. As DNA, the CDR3 is TGTGCCAGCAGGGGAGTTGCAGGGGCAAACACCGGGGAGCTGTTTTTT.

This clonotype was detected many times. The chain joins TRBV4-3 to TRBJ2-3, with D hard to call. Trimming removed 4 bases from V and 4 bases from J, with 9 bases in between. The CDR3 contains 13 residues. Per germline, CDR1 LGHNA and CDR2 YSLEER. DNA for the CDR3: TGCGCCAGCAGCCTCCGCACGCCAGATACGCAGTATTTT. It encodes CASSLRTPDTQYF.

This clonotype appeared many times. The chain uses TRBV6-6 and TRBJ1-3; 7 bases are shared with TRBD1. Looked up from germline, CDR1 is MNHNY and CDR2 is SVGAGI (reference sequence). The J segment lost 0 bases and the V segment lost 6 bases, leaving 17 bases of the junction unmatched. This CDR3 spans 19 amino acids. The chain's CDR3 is CASSNGGQRVSLSGNTIYF. The CDR3 bases are TGTGCCAGCAGCAACGGGGGACAGAGGGTCTCCCTCTCTGGAAACACCATATATTTT.

This clonotype has at least ten counts. The rearrangement uses TRBV13 and TRBJ2-7; D remains ambiguous. The CDR3 totals 11 residues. CDR1 PRHDT and CDR2 FYEKMQ come from the germline V gene (reference sequence). V lost 4 bases to trimming and J lost 3 bases, with 4 bases between them. The CDR3, as DNA: TGTGCCAGCAGCTCCCGCTACGAGCAGTACTTC. It codes for CASSSRYEQYF.